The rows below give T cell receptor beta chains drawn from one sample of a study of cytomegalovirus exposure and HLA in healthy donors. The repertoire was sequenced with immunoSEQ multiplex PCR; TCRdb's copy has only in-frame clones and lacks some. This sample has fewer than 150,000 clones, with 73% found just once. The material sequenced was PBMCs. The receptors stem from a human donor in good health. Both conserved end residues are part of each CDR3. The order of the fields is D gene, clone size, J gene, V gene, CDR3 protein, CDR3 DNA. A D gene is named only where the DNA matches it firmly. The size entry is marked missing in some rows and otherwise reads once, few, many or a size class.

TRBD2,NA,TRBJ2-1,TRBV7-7,CASSSSAGDYNEQFF,TGTGCTAGCAGCTCCTCAGCGGGGGACTACAATGAGCAGTTCTTC
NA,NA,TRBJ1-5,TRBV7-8,CASSPVARGQPQHF,TGTGCCAGCAGCCCAGTGGCACGGGGTCAGCCCCAGCATTTT
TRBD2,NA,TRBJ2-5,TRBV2,CASSYGGRLQETQYF,TGTGCCAGCAGTTACGGCGGGAGGCTTCAAGAGACCCAGTACTTC
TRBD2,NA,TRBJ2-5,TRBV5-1,CASSPRLAETQYF,TGCGCCAGCAGCCCGAGACTAGCGGAGACCCAGTACTTC
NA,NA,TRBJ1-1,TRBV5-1,CASSLGSGRATEAFF,TGCGCCAGCAGCTTGGGTTCAGGGAGGGCCACTGAAGCTTTCTTT
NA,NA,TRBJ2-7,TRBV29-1,CSVGGQSYEQYF,TGCAGCGTTGGTGGACAGTCCTACGAGCAGTACTTC
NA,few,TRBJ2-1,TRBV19,CASSFNSHNEQFF,TGTGCCAGTAGTTTCAATAGCCACAATGAGCAGTTCTTC
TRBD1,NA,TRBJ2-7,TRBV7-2,CASSIHSGTGGIYEQYF,TGTGCCAGCAGCATACATTCCGGGACAGGGGGCATATACGAGCAGTACTTC
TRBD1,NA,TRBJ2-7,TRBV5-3,CARNAGQGTIYEQYF,TGTGCCAGAAACGCCGGACAGGGGACCATCTACGAGCAGTACTTC
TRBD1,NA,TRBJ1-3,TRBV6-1,CASSPGTGNTIYF,TGTGCCAGCAGTCCCGGGACAGGGAACACCATATATTTT
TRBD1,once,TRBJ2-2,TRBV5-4,CASSGGQSPSGELFF,TGTGCCAGCAGCGGGGGACAGTCCCCTTCCGGGGAGCTGTTTTTT
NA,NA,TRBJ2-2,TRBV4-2,CATGAGTGELFF,TGTGCGACGGGTGCGGGCACCGGGGAGCTGTTTTTT
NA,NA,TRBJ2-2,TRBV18,CASSPSSSATGELFF,TGTGCCAGCTCACCCTCTTCAAGCGCCACCGGGGAGCTGTTTTTT
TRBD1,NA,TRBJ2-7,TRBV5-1,CASSHRGPSYEQYF,TGCGCCAGCAGCCACAGGGGACCTTCCTACGAGCAGTACTTC
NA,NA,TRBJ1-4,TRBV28,CASSSGQLNEKLFF,TGTGCCAGCAGCTCGGGACAACTGAATGAAAAACTGTTTTTT
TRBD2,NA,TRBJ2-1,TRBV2,CASSTTSVGNEQFF,TGTGCCAGCAGTACGACTAGCGTTGGCAATGAGCAGTTCTTC
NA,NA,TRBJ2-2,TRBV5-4,CASSTDPGGVTGELFF,TGTGCCAGCAGCACCGACCCCGGCGGTGTCACCGGGGAGCTGTTTTTT
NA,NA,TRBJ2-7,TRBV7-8,CASSLVNEQYF,TGTGCCAGCAGCCTCGTCAACGAGCAGTACTTC
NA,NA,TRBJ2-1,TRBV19,CASSMAIEQFF,TGTGCCAGTAGTATGGCCATAGAGCAGTTCTTC
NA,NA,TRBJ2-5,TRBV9,CASSAILGETQYF,TGTGCCAGCAGCGCGATCCTCGGAGAGACCCAGTACTTC
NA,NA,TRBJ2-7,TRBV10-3,CAISEVREAHF,TGTGCCATCAGTGAGGTACGAGAAGCGCACTTC
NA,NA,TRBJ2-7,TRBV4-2,CASSPDNYEQYF,TGTGCCAGCAGCCCAGACAACTACGAGCAGTACTTC
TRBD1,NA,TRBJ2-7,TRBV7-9,CASSTRQGIHEQYF,TGTGCCAGCAGCACACGACAGGGGATCCACGAGCAGTACTTC
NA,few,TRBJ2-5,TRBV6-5,CASSYSSSGGETQYF,TGTGCCAGCAGTTACTCGAGTTCAGGGGGGGAGACCCAGTACTTC
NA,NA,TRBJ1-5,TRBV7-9,CASSQGSNQPQHF,TGTGCCAGCAGCCAGGGTAGCAATCAGCCCCAGCATTTT
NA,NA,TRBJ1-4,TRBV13,CASSITGLGIPNEKLFF,TGTGCCAGCAGCATAACAGGGTTGGGGATCCCGAATGAAAAACTGTTTTTT
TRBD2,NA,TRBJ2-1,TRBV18,CASSPPPAGRYNEQFF,TGTGCCAGCTCACCCCCCCCAGCGGGGCGCTACAATGAGCAGTTCTTC
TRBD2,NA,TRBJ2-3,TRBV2,CASSGGWRSTDTQYF,TGTGCCAGCAGCGGGGGGTGGCGAAGCACAGATACGCAGTATTTT
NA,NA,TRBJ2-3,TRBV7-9,CAGRRGSPDTQYF,TGTGCCGGACGACGGGGGTCCCCAGATACGCAGTATTTT
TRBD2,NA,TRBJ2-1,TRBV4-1,CASSNFLAGENNEQFF,TGCGCCAGCAGCAACTTCCTAGCGGGAGAGAACAATGAGCAGTTCTTC
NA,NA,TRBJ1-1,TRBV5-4,CASSLARVTGGTEAFF,TGTGCCAGCAGCTTGGCCAGGGTTACGGGGGGCACTGAAGCTTTCTTT
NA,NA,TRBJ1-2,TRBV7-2,CASSLERGYGYTF,TGTGCCAGCAGCTTAGAACGGGGATATGGCTACACCTTC
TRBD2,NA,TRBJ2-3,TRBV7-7,CASIRRSGSVDTQYF,TGTGCTAGCATCCGTAGGAGCGGGAGCGTAGATACGCAGTATTTT
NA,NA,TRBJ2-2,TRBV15,CATSRDIWEVGTGELFF,TGTGCCACCAGCAGAGATATTTGGGAGGTGGGGACCGGGGAGCTGTTTTTT
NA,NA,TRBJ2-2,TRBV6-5,CASSRHMEPGELFF,TGTGCCAGCAGTCGTCACATGGAGCCCGGGGAGCTGTTTTTT
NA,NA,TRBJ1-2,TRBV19,CASTPGLNYGYTF,TGTGCCAGTACTCCGGGACTGAACTATGGCTACACCTTC